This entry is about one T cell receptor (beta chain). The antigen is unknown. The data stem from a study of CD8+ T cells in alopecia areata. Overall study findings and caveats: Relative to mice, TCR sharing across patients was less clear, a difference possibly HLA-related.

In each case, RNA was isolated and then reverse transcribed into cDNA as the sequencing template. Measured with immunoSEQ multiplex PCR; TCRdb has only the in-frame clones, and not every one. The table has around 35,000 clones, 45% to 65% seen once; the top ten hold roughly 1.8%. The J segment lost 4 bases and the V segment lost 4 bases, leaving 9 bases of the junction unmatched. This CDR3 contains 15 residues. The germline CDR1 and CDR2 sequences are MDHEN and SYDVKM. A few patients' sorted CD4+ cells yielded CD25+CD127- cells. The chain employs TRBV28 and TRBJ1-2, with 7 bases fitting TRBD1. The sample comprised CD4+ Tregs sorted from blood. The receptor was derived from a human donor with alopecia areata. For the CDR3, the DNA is TGTGCCAGCAGTTCTACGGACAGGAGATCCTATGGCTACACCTTC. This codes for CASSSTDRRSYGYTF.